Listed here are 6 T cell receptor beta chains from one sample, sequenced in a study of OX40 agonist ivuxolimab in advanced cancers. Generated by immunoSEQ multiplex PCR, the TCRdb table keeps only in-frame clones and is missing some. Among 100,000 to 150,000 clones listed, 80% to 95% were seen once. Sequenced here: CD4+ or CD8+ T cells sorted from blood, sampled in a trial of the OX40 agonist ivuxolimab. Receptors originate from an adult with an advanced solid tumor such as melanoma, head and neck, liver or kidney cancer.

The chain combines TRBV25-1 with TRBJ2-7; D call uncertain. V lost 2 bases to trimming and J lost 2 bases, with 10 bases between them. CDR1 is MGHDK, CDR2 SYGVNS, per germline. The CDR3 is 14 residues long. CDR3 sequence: CASSEPRPAYEQYF. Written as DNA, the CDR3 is TGTGCCAGCAGTGAACCCAGGCCAGCCTACGAGCAGTACTTC.

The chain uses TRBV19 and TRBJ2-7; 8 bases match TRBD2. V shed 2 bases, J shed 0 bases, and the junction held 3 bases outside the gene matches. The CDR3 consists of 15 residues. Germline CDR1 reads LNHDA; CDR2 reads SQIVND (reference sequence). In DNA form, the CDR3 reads TGTGCCAGTAGTATACAAACTAGCGGCTCCTACGAGCAGTACTTC. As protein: CASSIQTSGSYEQYF.

The CDR3 reads CASSRGQTLYQPQHF. For the CDR3, the DNA is TGTGCCAGCAGCCGGGGACAGACCCTTTATCAGCCCCAGCATTTT. The J gene is TRBJ1-5, the V gene TRBV7-9; 7 bases fit TRBD1. Germline V gene data show CDR1 as SEHNR and CDR2 as FQNEAQ (reference sequence). The CDR3 loop spans 15 amino acids. Trimming took 5 bases from V and 5 from J; bases not matched to a gene: 9.

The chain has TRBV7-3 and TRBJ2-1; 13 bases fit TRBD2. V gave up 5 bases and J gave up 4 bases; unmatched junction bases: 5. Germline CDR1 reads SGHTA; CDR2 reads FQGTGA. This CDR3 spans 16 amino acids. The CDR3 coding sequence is TGTGCCAGCAGCCCCGGGACTAGCGGGATTTACAATGAGCAGTTCTTC. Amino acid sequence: CASSPGTSGIYNEQFF. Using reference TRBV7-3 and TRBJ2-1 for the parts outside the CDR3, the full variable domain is GAGVSQTPSNKVTEKGKYVELRCDPISGHTALYWYRQSLGQGPEFLIYFQGTGAADDSGLPNDRFFAVRPEGSVSTLKIQRTERGDSAVYLCASSPGTSGIYNEQFFGPGTRLTVL.

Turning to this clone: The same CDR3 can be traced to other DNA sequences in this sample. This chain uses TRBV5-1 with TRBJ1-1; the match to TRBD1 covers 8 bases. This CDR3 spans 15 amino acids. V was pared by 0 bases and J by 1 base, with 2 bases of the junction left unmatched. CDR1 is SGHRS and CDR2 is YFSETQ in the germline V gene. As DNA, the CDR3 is TGCGCCAGCAGCTTGGTTACAGGGGGGAACACTGAAGCTTTCTTT. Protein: CASSLVTGGNTEAFF.

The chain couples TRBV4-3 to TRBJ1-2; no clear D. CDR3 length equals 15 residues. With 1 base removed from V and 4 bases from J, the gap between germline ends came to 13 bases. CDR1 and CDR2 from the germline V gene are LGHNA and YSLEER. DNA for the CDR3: TGCGCCAGCAGCCAAGGCTCCGGACGGTCCTATGGCTACACCTTC. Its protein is CASSQGSGRSYGYTF.